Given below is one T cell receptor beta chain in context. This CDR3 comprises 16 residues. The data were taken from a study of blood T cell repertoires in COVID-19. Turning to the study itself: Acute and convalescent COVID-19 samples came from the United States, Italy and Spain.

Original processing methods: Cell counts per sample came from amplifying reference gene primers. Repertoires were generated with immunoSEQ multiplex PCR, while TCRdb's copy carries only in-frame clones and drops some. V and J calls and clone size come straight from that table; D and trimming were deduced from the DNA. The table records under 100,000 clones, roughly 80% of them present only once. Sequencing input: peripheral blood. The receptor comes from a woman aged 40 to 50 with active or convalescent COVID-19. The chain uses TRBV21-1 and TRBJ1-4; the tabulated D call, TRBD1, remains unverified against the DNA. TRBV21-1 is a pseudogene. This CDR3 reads CASSKVEQGTNEKLFF. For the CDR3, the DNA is TGTGCCAGCAGCAAAGTCGAACAGGGGACTAATGAAAAACTGTTTTTT.